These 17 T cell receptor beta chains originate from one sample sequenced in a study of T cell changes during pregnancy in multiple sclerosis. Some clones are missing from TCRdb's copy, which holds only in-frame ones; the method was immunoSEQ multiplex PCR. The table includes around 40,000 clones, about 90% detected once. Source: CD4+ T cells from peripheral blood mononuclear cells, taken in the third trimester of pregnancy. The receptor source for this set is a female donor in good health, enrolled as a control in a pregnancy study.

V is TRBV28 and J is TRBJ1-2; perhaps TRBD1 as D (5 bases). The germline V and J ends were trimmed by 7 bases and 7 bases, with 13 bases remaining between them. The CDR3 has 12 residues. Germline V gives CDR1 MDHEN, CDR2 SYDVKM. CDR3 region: CASTTGVSGYTF. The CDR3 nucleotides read TGTGCCAGCACCACAGGCGTTAGTGGCTACACCTTC.

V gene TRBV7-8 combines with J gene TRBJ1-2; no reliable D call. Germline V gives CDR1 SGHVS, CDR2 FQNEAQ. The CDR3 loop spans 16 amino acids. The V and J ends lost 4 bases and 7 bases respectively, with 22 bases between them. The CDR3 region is CASSSGQAEPGSGYTF. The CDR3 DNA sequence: TGTGCCAGCAGCTCCGGGCAGGCGGAGCCCGGGAGTGGCTACACCTTC.

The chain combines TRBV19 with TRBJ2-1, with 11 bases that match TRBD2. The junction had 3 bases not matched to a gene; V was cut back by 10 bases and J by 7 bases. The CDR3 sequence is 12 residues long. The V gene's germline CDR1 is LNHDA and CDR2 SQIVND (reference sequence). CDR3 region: CATGLAENEQFF. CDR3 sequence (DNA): TGTGCCACGGGACTAGCGGAGAATGAGCAGTTCTTC. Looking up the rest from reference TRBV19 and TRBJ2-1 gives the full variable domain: DGGITQSPKYLFRKEGQNVTLSCEQNLNHDAMYWYRQDPGQGLRLIYYSQIVNDFQKGDIAEGYSVSREKKESFPLTVTSAQKNPTAFYLCATGLAENEQFFGPGTRLTVL.

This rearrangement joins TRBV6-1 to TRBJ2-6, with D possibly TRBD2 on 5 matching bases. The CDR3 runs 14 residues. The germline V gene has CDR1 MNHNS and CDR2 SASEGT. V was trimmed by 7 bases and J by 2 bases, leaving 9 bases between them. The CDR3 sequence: CASIPTTGANVLTF. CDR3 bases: TGTGCCAGCATTCCGACTACTGGGGCCAACGTCCTGACTTTC.

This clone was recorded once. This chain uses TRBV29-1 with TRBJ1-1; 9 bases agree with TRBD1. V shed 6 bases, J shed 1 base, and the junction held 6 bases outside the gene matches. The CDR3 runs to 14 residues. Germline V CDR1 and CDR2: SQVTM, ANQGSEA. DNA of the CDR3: TGCAGCGTAGCGCGGGACAGGGCGAACACTGAAGCTTTCTTT. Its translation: CSVARDRANTEAFF.

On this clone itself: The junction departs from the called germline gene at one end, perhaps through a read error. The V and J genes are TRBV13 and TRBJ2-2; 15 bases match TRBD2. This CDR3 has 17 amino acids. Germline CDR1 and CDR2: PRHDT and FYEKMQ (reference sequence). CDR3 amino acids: CASSLGLAGGQNGELFF. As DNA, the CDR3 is TGTGCCAGCAGCCTAGGACTAGCGGGAGGGCAAAACGGGGAGCTGTTTTTT.

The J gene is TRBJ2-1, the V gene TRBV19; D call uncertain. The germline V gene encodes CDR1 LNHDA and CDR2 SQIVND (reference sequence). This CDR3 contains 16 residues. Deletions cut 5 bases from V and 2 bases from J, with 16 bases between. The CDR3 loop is CASSVTTRLPYNEQFF. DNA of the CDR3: TGTGCCAGTAGTGTCACCACGCGGTTGCCCTACAATGAGCAGTTCTTC.

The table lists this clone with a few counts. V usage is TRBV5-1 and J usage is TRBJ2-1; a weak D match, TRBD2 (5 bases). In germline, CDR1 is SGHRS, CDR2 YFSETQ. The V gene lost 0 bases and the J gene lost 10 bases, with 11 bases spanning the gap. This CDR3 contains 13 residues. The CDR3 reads CASSLAAGEEQFF. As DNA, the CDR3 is TGCGCCAGCAGCTTGGCCGCCGGGGAAGAGCAGTTCTTC.

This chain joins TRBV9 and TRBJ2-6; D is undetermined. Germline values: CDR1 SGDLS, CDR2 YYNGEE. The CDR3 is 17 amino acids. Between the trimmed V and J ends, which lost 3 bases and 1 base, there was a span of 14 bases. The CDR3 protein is CASSERPIISGANVLTF. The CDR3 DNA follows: TGTGCCAGCAGCGAGCGCCCAATAATTTCTGGGGCCAACGTCCTGACTTTC.

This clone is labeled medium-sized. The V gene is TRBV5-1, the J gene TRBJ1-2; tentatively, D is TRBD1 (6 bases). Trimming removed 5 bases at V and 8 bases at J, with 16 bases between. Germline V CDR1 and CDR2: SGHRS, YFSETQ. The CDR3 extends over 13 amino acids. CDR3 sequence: CASRDSIGNGYTF. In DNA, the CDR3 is TGCGCCAGCAGGGACAGTATAGGGAACGGCTACACCTTC.

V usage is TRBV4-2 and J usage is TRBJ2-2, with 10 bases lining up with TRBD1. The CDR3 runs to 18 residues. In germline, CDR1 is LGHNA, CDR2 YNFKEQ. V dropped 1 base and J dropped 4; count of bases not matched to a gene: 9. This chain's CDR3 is CASSQGGGTGAVTGELFF. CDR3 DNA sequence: TGTGCCAGCAGCCAAGGGGGCGGGACAGGGGCCGTCACCGGGGAGCTGTTTTTT.

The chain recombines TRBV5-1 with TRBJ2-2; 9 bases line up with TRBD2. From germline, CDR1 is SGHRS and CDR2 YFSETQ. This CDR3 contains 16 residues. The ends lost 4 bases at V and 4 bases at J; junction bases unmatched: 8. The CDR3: CASSGNSGGSTGELFF. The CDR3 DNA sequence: TGCGCCAGCAGCGGGAATAGCGGGGGTTCCACCGGGGAGCTGTTTTTT.

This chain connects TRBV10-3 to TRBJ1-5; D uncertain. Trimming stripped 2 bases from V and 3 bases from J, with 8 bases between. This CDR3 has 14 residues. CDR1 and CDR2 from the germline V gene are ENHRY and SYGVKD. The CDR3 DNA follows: TGTGCCATCAGTGAGGGCACCCTCAATCAGCCCCAGCATTTT. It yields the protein CAISEGTLNQPQHF.

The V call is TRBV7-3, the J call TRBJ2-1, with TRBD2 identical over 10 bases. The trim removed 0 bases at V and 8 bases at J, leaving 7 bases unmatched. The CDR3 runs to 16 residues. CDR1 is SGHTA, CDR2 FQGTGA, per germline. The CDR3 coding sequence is TGTGCCAGCAGCTTAACCGGGGCTAGCGGGAGCCATGAGCAGTTCTTC. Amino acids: CASSLTGASGSHEQFF.

CDR3 sequence: CASSLASGGAETGELFF. As DNA, the CDR3 is TGCGCCAGCAGCCTCGCTAGCGGGGGGGCCGAGACCGGGGAGCTGTTTTTT. The chain combines TRBV4-1 with TRBJ2-2; 12 nucleotides align to TRBD2. Trimming removed 4 bases from V and 5 bases from J; junction bases left unmatched: 8. Germline CDR1 reads MGHRA; CDR2 reads YSYEKL. This CDR3 is 17 amino acids long.

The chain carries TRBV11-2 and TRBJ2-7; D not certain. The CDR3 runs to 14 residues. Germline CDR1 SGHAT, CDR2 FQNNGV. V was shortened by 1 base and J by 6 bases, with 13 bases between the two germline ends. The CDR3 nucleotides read TGTGCCAGCAGCTTAGGCTTTACGGTTTCCGAGCAGTACTTC. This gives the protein CASSLGFTVSEQYF. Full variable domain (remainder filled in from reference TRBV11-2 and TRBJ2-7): EAGVAQSPRYKIIEKRQSVAFWCNPISGHATLYWYQQILGQGPKLLIQFQNNGVVDDSQLPKDRFSAERLKGVDSTLKIQPAKLEDSAVYLCASSLGFTVSEQYFGPGTRLTVT.

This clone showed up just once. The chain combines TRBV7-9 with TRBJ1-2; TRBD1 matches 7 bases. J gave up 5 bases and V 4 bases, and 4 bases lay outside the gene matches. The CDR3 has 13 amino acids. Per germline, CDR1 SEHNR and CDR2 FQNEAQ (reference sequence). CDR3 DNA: TGTGCCAGCAGCTCGGGACAGCGTTATGGCTACACCTTC. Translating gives CASSSGQRYGYTF.